Below are 11 T cell receptor beta chains sequenced from a single sample in a study of post-analysis software for immune sequencing data. Unique molecular identifiers tagged the TCR beta cDNA libraries. TCRdb re-called the PCR reads with MiXCR, one entry per CDR3 protein. This sample has hundreds of thousands of distinct CDR3 sequences, with around 40% found just once. Their target antigens are unknown. General study results and limits: Several TRBV segments (TRBV5-6, TRBV5-1 and TRBV20-1 among them) occurred more frequently in patients than in controls.

Material: blood. These receptors originate from a girl aged 10-17 years with multiple sclerosis.

For this clonotype: The junction departs from germline at one end; a sequencing error may be responsible. The chain recombines TRBV5-5 with TRBJ2-6; a weak D match, TRBD1 (5 bases). CDR3 length equals 15 residues. Per germline, CDR1 SGHKS and CDR2 YYEKEE (reference sequence). The CDR3 region is CASSLAGSGANALTF. The CDR3 bases are TGTGCCAGCAGCTTGGCGGGTTCTGGGGCCAACGCCCTGACTTTC.

V usage is TRBV12-3 or TRBV12-4 and J usage is TRBJ2-1; 15 nucleotides agree with TRBD2. With V trimmed by 3 bases and J by 0 bases, 6 bases remained unmatched. CDR3 size: 19 residues. This CDR3 reads CASSLGGLAGGRSYNEQFF. The CDR3 DNA reads TGTGCCAGCAGTTTGGGGGGACTAGCGGGGGGCCGCTCCTACAATGAGCAGTTCTTC.

The chain is built from TRBV7-2 and TRBJ1-6; no firm D call. The CDR3 loop spans 12 amino acids. Trimming removed 5 bases from V and 10 bases from J, with 9 bases in between. Germline V gives CDR1 SGHTA, CDR2 FQGNSA. Here the CDR3 reads CASSMLRSPLHF. In DNA, the CDR3 is TGTGCCAGCAGCATGCTTAGGTCACCCCTCCACTTT.

This clonotype turned up a few times. V usage is TRBV29-1 and J usage is TRBJ2-5; D possibly corresponds to TRBD2 (5 bases). Looked up from germline, CDR1 is SQVTM and CDR2 is ANQGSEA. Trimming took 4 bases from V and 5 from J, leaving 11 bases between them. The CDR3 spans 12 residues. Here the CDR3 reads CSVGPRGETQYF. As DNA, the CDR3 is TGCAGCGTTGGCCCCCGAGGGGAGACCCAGTACTTC.

The V gene is TRBV21-1, the J gene TRBJ2-1; no check of the table's D call, TRBD2, against the DNA was made. TRBV21-1 is a documented pseudogene. This CDR3 contains 18 residues. Written as DNA, the CDR3 is TGTGCCAGCAGCAAAGCGATCGGGGAGGGCCCTTATCTAGCGGTTCAGTTCTTC. Amino acid sequence: CASSKAIGEGPYLAVQFF.

This chain connects TRBV20-1 to TRBJ2-1; D possibly uses TRBD1 or TRBD2 (5 bases each). Germline values: CDR1 DFQATT, CDR2 SNEGSKA (reference sequence). This CDR3 region has 14 residues. V lost 1 base, J lost 2 bases, and 9 bases lay in between. Here the CDR3 reads CSARVQGPYNEQFF. The CDR3 coding sequence is TGCAGTGCTAGAGTCCAGGGACCCTACAATGAGCAGTTCTTC.

This chain joins TRBV4-2 and TRBJ2-3; unclear D gene. CDR1 and CDR2 from the germline V gene are LGHNA and YNFKEQ. The CDR3 has 14 amino acids. The V end lost 1 base, the J end lost 1 base, and 6 bases lay between the germline ends. The DNA of the CDR3 is TGTGCCAGCAGCCAAGCTGGGCGCACAGATACGCAGTATTTT. This sequence encodes CASSQAGRTDTQYF.

This rearrangement joins TRBV7-2 to TRBJ1-2, with TRBD1 identical over 8 bases. J gave up 7 bases and V 5 bases, and 6 bases lay outside the gene matches. Germline CDR1 reads SGHTA; CDR2 reads FQGNSA. The CDR3 is 13 residues long. In nucleotides, the CDR3 is TGTGCCAGCAGCGCTACAGGGGGTACTGGCTACACCTTC. This codes for CASSATGGTGYTF.

This clonotype was detected only a few times. This rearrangement joins TRBV27 to TRBJ2-1; 10 bases map to TRBD2. CDR1 MNHEY and CDR2 SMNVEV come from the germline V gene (reference sequence). There are 14 residues in the CDR3. Trimming cost V 5 bases and J 7 bases; bases outside gene matches: 5. The CDR3 DNA follows: TGTGCCAGCAGTCCTAGCGGGAGTTCGAATGAGCAGTTCTTC. Translating it yields CASSPSGSSNEQFF.

This clonotype showed up many times. The V gene is TRBV20-1, the J gene TRBJ2-7; a possible D gene is TRBD2 (5 bases). V shed 6 bases and J shed 1 base, with 10 bases lying between them. CDR1 and CDR2 (germline): DFQATT, SNEGSKA (reference sequence). The CDR3 runs to 12 residues. The CDR3 DNA reads TGCAGTGCCGAAAGAGGGTCCTACGAGCAGTACTTC. It is translated as CSAERGSYEQYF.

This chain connects TRBV2 to TRBJ1-1, with D tentatively TRBD1 (6 bases). V gave up 6 bases and J gave up 5 bases, with 13 bases separating them. This CDR3 contains 13 residues. CDR1 SNHLY and CDR2 FYNNEI come from the germline V gene. The CDR3 bases are TGTGCCAGCAGGACCACAGGGCGGACTGAAGCTTTCTTT. It specifies CASRTTGRTEAFF. Variable domain in full (rest from reference TRBV2 and TRBJ1-1): EPEVTQTPSHQVTQMGQEVILRCVPISNHLYFYWYRQILGQKVEFLVSFYNNEISEKSEIFDDQFSVERPDGSNFTLKIRSTKLEDSAMYFCASRTTGRTEAFFGQGTRLTVV.